Following are 14 T cell receptor beta chains from one sample sequenced in a study of blood T cell repertoires in COVID-19. Data came from immunoSEQ multiplex PCR; TCRdb stores just in-frame clones and leaves some out. The table lists approximately 350,000 clones, over 75% of them singletons. The material sequenced was PBMCs or T cells enriched from blood (not recorded which). The source of these receptors is a man in his late teens or twenties who had recovered from COVID-19.

This rearrangement joins TRBV24-1 to TRBJ1-1; no reliable D call. Per the germline V gene, CDR1 is KGHDR and CDR2 is SFDVKD. V gave up 5 bases and J gave up 1 base, with 16 bases separating them. This CDR3 is built from 16 residues. The CDR3 DNA reads TGTGCCACCAGTGTCTCTCCTTTTACACAGAACACTGAAGCTTTCTTT. Protein sequence: CATSVSPFTQNTEAFF.

The V gene is TRBV6-1, the J gene TRBJ2-7; 13 bases agree with TRBD2. Germline CDR1 MNHNS, CDR2 SASEGT. The CDR3 is made up of 15 amino acids. V was clipped by 1 base and J by 3 bases; unmatched bases: 0. The CDR3: CASSEGLAGGYEQYF. The CDR3 DNA reads TGTGCCAGCAGTGAAGGACTAGCGGGGGGCTACGAGCAGTACTTC.

V and J are TRBV18 and TRBJ1-6; D uncertain. The CDR3 has 14 residues. The V gene lost 3 bases and the J gene lost 5 bases, with 8 bases spanning the gap. Looked up from germline, CDR1 is KGHSH and CDR2 is LQKENI. CDR3 amino acids: CASSPSTDNSPLHF. CDR3 coding DNA: TGTGCCAGCTCACCGAGCACGGATAATTCACCCCTCCACTTT.

The chain couples TRBV28 to TRBJ1-6; TRBD1 agrees at 7 bases. CDR3 length: 16 amino acids. Germline V gene data show CDR1 as MDHEN and CDR2 as SYDVKM. The trim removed 6 bases at V and 0 bases at J, leaving 5 bases unmatched. The CDR3 reads CASRKDRSSYNSPLHF. CDR3 sequence (DNA): TGTGCCAGCAGAAAGGACAGGAGCTCCTATAATTCACCCCTCCACTTT.

This chain connects TRBV28 to TRBJ1-1; 7 positions match TRBD1. The CDR3 is made up of 14 amino acids. The V segment lost 3 bases and the J segment 3 bases; nucleotides outside the gene matches: 4. Per germline, CDR1 MDHEN and CDR2 SYDVKM. The CDR3 protein is CASSLGTAYTEAFF. The DNA of the CDR3 is TGTGCCAGCAGTTTGGGGACAGCATACACTGAAGCTTTCTTT.

The rearrangement uses TRBV3-1 (or the pseudogene TRBV3-2) and TRBJ2-1; TRBD2 might be the D (6 bases). Germline CDR1 is LGHDT and CDR2 is YNNKEL (reference sequence). There are 14 residues in the CDR3. The V gene lost 5 bases and the J gene lost 11 bases, with 19 bases spanning the gap. The CDR3 DNA reads as TGTGCCAGCAGCGTCCGGGACTCCACAATGAAGCAGTTCTTC. Its translation is CASSVRDSTMKQFF.

This clone came up once. This chain joins TRBV18 and TRBJ2-1, with TRBD2 matching 7 bases. This CDR3 has 15 residues. Trimming at V came to 4 bases and at J to 7 bases, leaving 10 bases not matched to a gene. The germline V gene encodes CDR1 KGHSH and CDR2 LQKENI. DNA for the CDR3: TGTGCCAGCTCACTAGGACTAGGTTCTGAGAATGAGCAGTTCTTC. It translates to CASSLGLGSENEQFF. Supplemented by reference TRBV18 and TRBJ2-1, the full variable domain reads NAGVMQNPRHLVRRRGQEARLRCSPMKGHSHVYWYRQLPEEGLKFMVYLQKENIIDESGMPKERFSAEFPKEGPSILRIQQVVRGDSAAYFCASSLGLGSENEQFFGPGTRLTVL.

This chain connects TRBV5-5 to TRBJ2-7; 13 nucleotides line up with TRBD2. V trimming: 4 bases; J trimming: 3 bases; junction bases outside the gene matches: 10. The germline CDR1 and CDR2 sequences are SGHKS and YYEKEE (reference sequence). The CDR3 totals 17 residues. CDR3 DNA sequence: TGTGCCAGCAGCCAGTCCCGGACTAGCGGGAGTTACTACGAGCAGTACTTC. Its protein is CASSQSRTSGSYYEQYF.

The genes are TRBV27 and TRBJ2-1, with TRBD2 identical over 11 bases. Germline V lookup: CDR1 MNHEY, CDR2 SMNVEV (reference sequence). V shed 6 bases, J shed 4 bases, and the junction held 8 bases outside the gene matches. This CDR3 has 16 amino acids. The CDR3 is CASSSLVAGGYNEQFF. The CDR3 DNA is TGTGCCAGCAGCTCCTTGGTAGCGGGAGGGTACAATGAGCAGTTCTTC.

V is TRBV11-3 and J is TRBJ2-1; D gene unclear. The CDR3 loop spans 17 amino acids. V was shortened by 0 bases and J by 0 bases, with 12 bases between the two germline ends. Germline CDR1 and CDR2: SGHNT and YENEEA. The chain's CDR3 is CASSLDPPLRSYNEQFF. CDR3 nucleotides: TGTGCCAGCAGCTTAGATCCCCCCCTCCGCTCCTACAATGAGCAGTTCTTC.

V is TRBV6-1 and J is TRBJ1-6; 12 nucleotides match TRBD1. From germline, CDR1 is MNHNS and CDR2 SASEGT. J gave up 6 bases and V 1 base, and 4 bases lay outside the gene matches. This CDR3 contains 17 residues. In DNA form, the CDR3 reads TGTGCCAGCAGTGAAGTCGGGACAGGGGGCTCTAATTCACCCCTCCACTTT. Its translation is CASSEVGTGGSNSPLHF.

This clone has just one count. Other nucleotide sequences in the sample specify the same CDR3. This chain joins TRBV7-8 and TRBJ1-5, with D hard to call. Deletions cut 1 base from V and 0 bases from J, with 7 bases between. The length of the CDR3 is 15 residues. From germline, CDR1 is SGHVS and CDR2 FQNEAQ. CDR3 DNA: TGTGCCAGCAGCTTAGGCAGTTATAGCAATCAGCCCCAGCATTTT. Translation: CASSLGSYSNQPQHF.

The chain combines TRBV12-3 or TRBV12-4 with TRBJ1-1; D is possibly TRBD1 (5 bases). The ends were cut back, 6 bases at V and 5 bases at J, with 13 bases in the middle. The CDR3 extends over 13 amino acids. This chain's CDR3 is CASSPGFETEAFF. CDR3 bases: TGTGCCAGCAGCCCAGGGTTTGAAACTGAAGCTTTCTTT.

The chain has TRBV5-1 and TRBJ2-4, with 7 positions matching TRBD2. V was pared by 4 bases and J by 0 bases, with 7 bases of the junction left unmatched. This CDR3 has 16 residues. The germline V gene encodes CDR1 SGHRS and CDR2 YFSETQ. DNA of the CDR3: TGCGCCAGCAGCCCGGGAGCGGGACTAGCCAAAAACATTCAGTACTTC. As protein: CASSPGAGLAKNIQYF.